One sample yielded the 20 T cell receptor beta chains listed below, sequenced in a study of cytomegalovirus exposure and HLA in healthy donors. The PCR was carried out with 60 Vbeta primers and 13 Jbeta primers. Sequencing was performed with immunoSEQ multiplex PCR; in TCRdb, only in-frame clones are kept and a portion is missing. The sample includes hundreds of thousands of clones, around 85% of them seen just once. Sequencing was performed on PBMCs. Receptors were obtained from a girl aged 2 to 9 in good health and CMV-seronegative.

The rearrangement joins TRBV9 to TRBJ1-1; D is possibly TRBD1 (6 bases). CDR3 length equals 13 residues. From germline, CDR1 is SGDLS and CDR2 YYNGEE. Trimming left V 3 bases short and J 1 base short, with 7 bases between. CDR3: CASSAQGNTEAFF. The DNA of the CDR3 is TGTGCCAGCAGCGCACAGGGGAACACTGAAGCTTTCTTT. Looking up the rest from reference TRBV9 and TRBJ1-1 gives the full variable domain: DSGVTQTPKHLITATGQRVTLRCSPRSGDLSVYWYQQSLDQGLQFLIQYYNGEERAKGNILERFSAQQFPDLHSELNLSSLELGDSALYFCASSAQGNTEAFFGQGTRLTVV.

The V and J genes are TRBV29-1 and TRBJ2-7, with TRBD2 matching 7 bases. Germline CDR1 and CDR2: SQVTM and ANQGSEA. The trim removed 2 bases at V and 5 bases at J, leaving 18 bases unmatched. The CDR3 spans 17 residues. The CDR3 DNA is TGCAGCGTTGAACCCGAGGAGGGGAGGGTCTCCTTTGACGAGCAGTACTTC. Translating gives CSVEPEEGRVSFDEQYF.

The chain has TRBV27 and TRBJ1-1; no clear D. Germline V CDR1 and CDR2: MNHEY, SMNVEV (reference sequence). V lost 6 bases and J 7 bases, leaving 15 bases between the germline ends. This CDR3 has 13 amino acids. As DNA, the CDR3 is TGTGCCAGCAGCCCCGGCGGGGTTGGTGAAGCTTTCTTT. It specifies CASSPGGVGEAFF.

The chain links TRBV6-1 to TRBJ2-1, with a weak D call TRBD1 (7 bases). The CDR3 sequence is 14 residues long. Trimming took off 3 bases at V and 3 bases at J, with 9 bases between the two ends. Germline V gene lookup returns CDR1 MNHNS and CDR2 SASEGT. The CDR3 reads CASSDQGGYNEQFF. The CDR3 DNA reads as TGTGCCAGCAGTGATCAGGGGGGCTACAATGAGCAGTTCTTC.

Concerning this clone: Its ends do not fully match the called genes, so a read error is possible. The chain employs TRBV12-5 and TRBJ1-1; 7 nucleotides agree with TRBD1. Germline V CDR1 and CDR2: LGHNT, FRNRAP. The CDR3 is 12 amino acids. Here the CDR3 reads CASGPLQGEGFF. CDR3 coding DNA: TGTGCTAGTGGCCCACTCCAGGGGGAAGGTTTCTTT.

This chain joins TRBV6-1 and TRBJ1-3; TRBD1 agrees at 7 bases. The V segment lost 6 bases and the J segment 4 bases; nucleotides outside the gene matches: 9. CDR3 length: 15 amino acids. Germline loops: CDR1 MNHNS, CDR2 SASEGT. The CDR3: CASRPTGERGNTIYF. The CDR3 DNA reads as TGTGCCAGCAGGCCAACAGGGGAGAGAGGAAACACCATATATTTT.

This clone has only one observation. This chain uses TRBV2 with TRBJ1-1, with TRBD1 as a possible D gene (6 bases). From germline, CDR1 is SNHLY and CDR2 FYNNEI. V was trimmed by 5 bases and J by 9 bases, leaving 10 bases between them. This CDR3 is 11 amino acids long. CDR3 loop: CASSLQGQAFF. The CDR3 bases are TGTGCCAGCAGTTTACAGGGTCAAGCTTTCTTT.

As for this clone: The same CDR3 is also encoded by other DNA sequences in this sample. The chain combines TRBV6-1 with TRBJ1-1; D not certain. CDR1 is MNHNS and CDR2 is SASEGT in the germline V gene. This CDR3 has 14 residues. V dropped 4 bases and J dropped 1 base, with 10 bases sitting between them. The CDR3 sequence: CASSVRGRNTEAFF. The CDR3 nucleotides read TGTGCCAGCAGTGTTAGAGGCAGGAACACTGAAGCTTTCTTT.

The rearrangement links TRBV5-1 to TRBJ2-7; 8 bases agree with TRBD1. Germline V gene lookup returns CDR1 SGHRS and CDR2 YFSETQ. This CDR3 has 13 amino acids. With 6 bases clipped from V and 5 bases from J, the junction kept 7 bases outside the gene matches. CDR3 amino acids: CASMFQGANEQYF. CDR3 DNA: TGCGCCAGCATGTTCCAGGGGGCGAACGAGCAGTACTTC.

This chain connects TRBV29-1 to TRBJ2-1, with 11 bases matching TRBD2. Germline V lookup: CDR1 SQVTM, CDR2 ANQGSEA. Trimming at V came to 4 bases and at J to 4 bases, leaving 6 bases not matched to a gene. The CDR3 extends over 15 amino acids. CDR3 DNA sequence: TGCAGCGTTGCTTCGACTAGCGGGACATACAATGAGCAGTTCTTC. This codes for CSVASTSGTYNEQFF.

The chain employs TRBV15 and TRBJ1-5; D is possibly TRBD1 (5 bases). V was trimmed by 8 bases and J by 2 bases, leaving 19 bases between them. In germline, CDR1 is LNHNV, CDR2 YYDKDF (reference sequence). The CDR3 is 16 residues long. Here the CDR3 reads CATSNFSQVRNQPQHF. The CDR3 bases are TGTGCCACCTCCAACTTCTCACAGGTACGCAATCAGCCCCAGCATTTT.

The V and J genes are TRBV7-9 and TRBJ2-1, with D possibly matching TRBD2 (5 bases). The V end was cut by 2 bases, the J end by 3 bases, with 14 bases between. Germline V CDR1 and CDR2: SEHNR, FQNEAQ (reference sequence). The CDR3 length is 16 residues. CDR3 bases: TGTGCCAGCAGCTTAAGAGGTTCGAGCGGCTACAATGAGCAGTTCTTC. As protein: CASSLRGSSGYNEQFF.

This chain connects TRBV5-1 to TRBJ2-1; 12 bases align to TRBD2. V lost 3 bases and J lost 0; bases outside the gene matches: 7. The CDR3 length is 18 residues. Looked up from germline, CDR1 is SGHRS and CDR2 is YFSETQ. The CDR3 bases are TGCGCCAGCAGCTCCCTCTTGACTAGCGGGAGCTCCTACAATGAGCAGTTCTTC. This translates into CASSSLLTSGSSYNEQFF.

The chain is built from TRBV29-1 and TRBJ2-2; 8 bases match TRBD2. Trimming at V came to 7 bases and at J to 4 bases, leaving 5 bases not matched to a gene. Germline CDR1 is SQVTM and CDR2 is ANQGSEA. This CDR3 comprises 13 residues. CDR3 bases: TGCAGCGCTAGCGGGCAACTCACCGGGGAGCTGTTTTTT. Translated: CSASGQLTGELFF.

The chain recombines TRBV6-5 with TRBJ1-4, with TRBD1 as a possible D gene (6 bases). Germline CDR1 reads MNHEY; CDR2 reads SVGAGI. The CDR3 runs to 14 residues. Deletions cut 5 bases from V and 4 bases from J, with 11 bases between. The CDR3 DNA reads as TGTGCCAGCAGTAAACGAGGGGGTAATGAAAAACTGTTTTTT. The encoded protein is CASSKRGGNEKLFF.

Points on this clone: Other nucleotide sequences from this sample produce the same CDR3. This chain joins TRBV29-1 and TRBJ2-1; 8 nucleotides line up with TRBD2. The CDR3 is 14 amino acids. In germline, CDR1 is SQVTM, CDR2 ANQGSEA. Trimming cost V 5 bases and J 0 bases; bases outside gene matches: 3. CDR3 sequence: CSVQRGSSYNEQFF. As DNA, the CDR3 is TGCAGCGTTCAGCGGGGGAGCTCCTACAATGAGCAGTTCTTC.

This rearrangement joins TRBV4-1 to TRBJ2-7; TRBD1 aligns across 10 bases. This CDR3 has 15 amino acids. Losses at the gene ends were 1 base for V and 2 bases for J; bases not matched to a gene: 2. Germline V lookup: CDR1 MGHRA, CDR2 YSYEKL. The chain's CDR3 is CASSQAGTGAYEQYF. The CDR3 bases are TGCGCCAGCAGCCAAGCCGGGACAGGGGCCTACGAGCAGTACTTC.

This chain uses TRBV5-1 with TRBJ2-5, with 7 bases matching TRBD1. V shed 0 bases, J shed 4 bases, and the junction held 9 bases outside the gene matches. The CDR3 totals 16 residues. Per the germline V gene, CDR1 is SGHRS and CDR2 is YFSETQ. As DNA, the CDR3 is TGCGCCAGCAGCTTGGACCGACAGGGACCCGGAGAGACCCAGTACTTC. It encodes CASSLDRQGPGETQYF.

This rearrangement joins TRBV19 to TRBJ2-1; 7 bases are a match to TRBD2. Looked up from germline, CDR1 is LNHDA and CDR2 is SQIVND (reference sequence). V lost 7 bases and J lost 4; bases outside the gene matches: 7. The CDR3 has 14 amino acids. The CDR3 region has the DNA TGTGCCAGTACGGGGAGCGGGGAGTACAATGAGCAGTTCTTC. Its translation: CASTGSGEYNEQFF.

The rearrangement links TRBV15 to TRBJ2-5; 7 nucleotides align to TRBD2. The germline V gene encodes CDR1 LNHNV and CDR2 YYDKDF (reference sequence). Germline trimming cut 0 bases from V and 2 bases from J; bases unmatched to any gene: 3. The CDR3 consists of 15 residues. This CDR3 reads CATSRDRTSQETQYF. DNA for the CDR3: TGTGCCACCAGCAGAGATCGGACTAGTCAAGAGACCCAGTACTTC.